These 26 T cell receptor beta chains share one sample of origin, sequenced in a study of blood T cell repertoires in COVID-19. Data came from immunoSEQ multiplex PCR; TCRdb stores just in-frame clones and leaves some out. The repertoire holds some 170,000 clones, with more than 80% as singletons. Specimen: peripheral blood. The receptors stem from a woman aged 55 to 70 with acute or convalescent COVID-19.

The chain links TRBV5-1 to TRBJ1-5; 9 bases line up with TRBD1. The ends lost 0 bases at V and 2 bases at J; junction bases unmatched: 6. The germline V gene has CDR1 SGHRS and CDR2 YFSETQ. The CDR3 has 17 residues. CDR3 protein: CASSLGTGGDGNQPQHF. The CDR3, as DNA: TGCGCCAGCAGCTTGGGTACAGGGGGCGATGGCAATCAGCCCCAGCATTTT.

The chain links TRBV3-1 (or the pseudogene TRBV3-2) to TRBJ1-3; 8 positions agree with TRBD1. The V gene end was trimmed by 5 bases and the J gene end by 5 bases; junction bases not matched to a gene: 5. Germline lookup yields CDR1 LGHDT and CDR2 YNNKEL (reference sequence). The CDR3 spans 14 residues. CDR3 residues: CASSEGQGRNTIYF. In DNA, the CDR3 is TGTGCCAGCAGCGAAGGACAGGGACGAAACACCATATATTTT.

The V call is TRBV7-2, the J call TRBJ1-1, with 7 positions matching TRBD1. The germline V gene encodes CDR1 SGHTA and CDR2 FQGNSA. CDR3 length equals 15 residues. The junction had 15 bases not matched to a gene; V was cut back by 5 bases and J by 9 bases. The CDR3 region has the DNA TGTGCCAGCAGCCCGAGCGGCGGACAGGTGATGAAAGCTTTCTTT. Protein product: CASSPSGGQVMKAFF.

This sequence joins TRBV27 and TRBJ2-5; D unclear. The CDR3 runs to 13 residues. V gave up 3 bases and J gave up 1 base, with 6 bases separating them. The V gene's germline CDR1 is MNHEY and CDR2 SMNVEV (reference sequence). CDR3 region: CASSLFSQETQYF. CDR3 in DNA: TGTGCCAGCAGTTTGTTTAGCCAAGAGACCCAGTACTTC.

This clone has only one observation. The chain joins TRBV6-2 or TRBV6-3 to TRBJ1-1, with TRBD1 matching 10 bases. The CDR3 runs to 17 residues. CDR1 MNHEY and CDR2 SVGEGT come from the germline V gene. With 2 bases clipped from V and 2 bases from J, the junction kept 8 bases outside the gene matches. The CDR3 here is CASSYVGTGELNTEAFF. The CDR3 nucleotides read TGTGCCAGCAGTTACGTGGGGACAGGGGAATTAAACACTGAAGCTTTCTTT.

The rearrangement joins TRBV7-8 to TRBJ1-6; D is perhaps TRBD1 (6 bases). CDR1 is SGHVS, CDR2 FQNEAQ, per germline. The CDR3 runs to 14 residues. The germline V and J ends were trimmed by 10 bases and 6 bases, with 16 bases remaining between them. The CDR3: CATSGAVTNSPLHF. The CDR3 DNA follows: TGTGCCACATCAGGGGCAGTCACTAATTCACCCCTCCACTTT.

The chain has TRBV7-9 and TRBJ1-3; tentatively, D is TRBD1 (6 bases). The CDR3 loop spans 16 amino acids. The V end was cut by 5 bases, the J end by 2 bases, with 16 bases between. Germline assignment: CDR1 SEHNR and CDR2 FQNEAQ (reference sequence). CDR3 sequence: CASSKSDRFTGNTIYF. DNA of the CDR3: TGTGCCAGCAGCAAAAGCGACAGGTTCACTGGAAACACCATATATTTT.

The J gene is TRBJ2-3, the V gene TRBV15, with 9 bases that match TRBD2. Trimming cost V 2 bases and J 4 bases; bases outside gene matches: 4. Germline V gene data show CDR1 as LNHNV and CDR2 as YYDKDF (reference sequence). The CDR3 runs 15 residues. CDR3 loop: CATSRPGLAPDTQYF. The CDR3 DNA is TGTGCCACCAGCAGACCGGGACTAGCCCCAGATACGCAGTATTTT. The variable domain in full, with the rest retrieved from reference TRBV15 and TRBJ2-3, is DAMVIQNPRYQVTQFGKPVTLSCSQTLNHNVMYWYQQKSSQAPKLLFHYYDKDFNNEADTPDNFQSRRPNTSFCFLDIRSPGLGDTAMYLCATSRPGLAPDTQYFGPGTRLTVL.

CDR3 amino acids: CASSVGTVYGYTF. In DNA form, the CDR3 reads TGTGCCAGCAGCGTAGGTACAGTCTATGGCTACACCTTC. The rearrangement links TRBV9 to TRBJ1-2; D unresolved. CDR3 size: 13 residues. The germline V and J ends were trimmed by 0 bases and 4 bases, with 7 bases remaining between them. From germline, CDR1 is SGDLS and CDR2 YYNGEE.

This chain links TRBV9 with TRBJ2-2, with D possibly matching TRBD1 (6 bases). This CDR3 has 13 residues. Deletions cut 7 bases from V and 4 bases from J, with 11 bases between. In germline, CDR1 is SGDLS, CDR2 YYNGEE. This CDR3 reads CASRTEITGELFF. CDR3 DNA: TGTGCCAGCCGGACAGAGATCACCGGGGAGCTGTTTTTT.

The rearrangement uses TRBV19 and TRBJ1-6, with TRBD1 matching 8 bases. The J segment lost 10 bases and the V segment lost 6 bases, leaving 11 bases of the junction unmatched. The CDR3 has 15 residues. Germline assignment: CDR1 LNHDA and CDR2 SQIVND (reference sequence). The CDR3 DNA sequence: TGTGCCAGTAGCAAACCGGGACAGGCGACCTCACCCCTCCACTTT. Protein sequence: CASSKPGQATSPLHF.

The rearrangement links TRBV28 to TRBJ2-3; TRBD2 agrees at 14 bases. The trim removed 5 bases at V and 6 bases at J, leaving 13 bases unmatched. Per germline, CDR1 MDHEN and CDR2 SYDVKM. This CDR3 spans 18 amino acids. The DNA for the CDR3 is TGTGCCAGCAGTCCCGGGACTAGCGGGAGTATCGAGTGGGATACGCAGTATTTT. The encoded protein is CASSPGTSGSIEWDTQYF.

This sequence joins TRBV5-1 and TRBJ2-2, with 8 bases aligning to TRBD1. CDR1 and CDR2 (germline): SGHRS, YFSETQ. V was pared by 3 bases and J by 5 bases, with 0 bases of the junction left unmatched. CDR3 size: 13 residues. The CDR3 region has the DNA TGCGCCAGCAGCTGGACAGGGACCGGGGAGCTGTTTTTT. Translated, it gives CASSWTGTGELFF.

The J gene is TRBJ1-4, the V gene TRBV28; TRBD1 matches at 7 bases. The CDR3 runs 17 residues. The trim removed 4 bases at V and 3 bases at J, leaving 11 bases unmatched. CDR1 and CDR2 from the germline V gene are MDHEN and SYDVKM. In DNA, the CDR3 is TGTGCCAGCAGTTATGGGGGACAGATAGGGCCTAATGAAAAACTGTTTTTT. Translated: CASSYGGQIGPNEKLFF. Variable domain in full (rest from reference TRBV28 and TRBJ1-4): DVKVTQSSRYLVKRTGEKVFLECVQDMDHENMFWYRQDPGLGLRLIYFSYDVKMKEKGDIPEGYSVSREKKERFSLILESASTNQTSMYLCASSYGGQIGPNEKLFFGSGTQLSVL.

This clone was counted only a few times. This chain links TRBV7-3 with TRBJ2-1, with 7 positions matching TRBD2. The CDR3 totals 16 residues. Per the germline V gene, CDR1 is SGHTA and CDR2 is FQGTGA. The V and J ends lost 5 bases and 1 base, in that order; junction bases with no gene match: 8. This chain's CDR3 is CASSRSASGSYNEQFF. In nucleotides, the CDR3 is TGTGCCAGCAGCCGAAGCGCTAGCGGATCCTACAATGAGCAGTTCTTC.

The CDR3 loop reads CASSPAAPRVTGELFF. DNA of the CDR3: TGTGCCAGCTCACCAGCGGCACCTCGCGTCACCGGGGAGCTGTTTTTT. This chain connects TRBV18 to TRBJ2-2; D is ambiguous. CDR1 and CDR2 (germline): KGHSH, LQKENI. This CDR3 has 16 amino acids. Trimming pared 2 bases from V and 4 bases from J, leaving 14 bases between. Full variable domain (missing parts from reference TRBV18 and TRBJ2-2): NAGVMQNPRHLVRRRGQEARLRCSPMKGHSHVYWYRQLPEEGLKFMVYLQKENIIDESGMPKERFSAEFPKEGPSILRIQQVVRGDSAAYFCASSPAAPRVTGELFFGEGSRLTVL.

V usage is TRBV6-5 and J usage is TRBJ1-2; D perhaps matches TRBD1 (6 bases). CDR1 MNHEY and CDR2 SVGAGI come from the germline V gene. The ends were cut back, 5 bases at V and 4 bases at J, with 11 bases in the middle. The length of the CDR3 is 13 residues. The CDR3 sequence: CASSTDSPYGYTF. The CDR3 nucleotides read TGTGCCAGCAGTACGGACAGCCCCTATGGCTACACCTTC.

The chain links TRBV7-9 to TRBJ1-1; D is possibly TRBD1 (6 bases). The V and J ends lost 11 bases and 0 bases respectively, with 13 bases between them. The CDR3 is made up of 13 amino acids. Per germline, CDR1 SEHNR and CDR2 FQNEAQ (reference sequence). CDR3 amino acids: CASQGTMNTEAFF. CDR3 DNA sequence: TGTGCCTCACAGGGTACTATGAACACTGAAGCTTTCTTT.

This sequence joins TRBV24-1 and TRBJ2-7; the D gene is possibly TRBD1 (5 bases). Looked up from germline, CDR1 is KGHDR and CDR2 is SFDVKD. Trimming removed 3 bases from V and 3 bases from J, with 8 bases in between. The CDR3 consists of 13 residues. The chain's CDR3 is CATSDQGSYEQYF. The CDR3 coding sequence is TGTGCCACCAGTGATCAGGGCAGCTACGAGCAGTACTTC.

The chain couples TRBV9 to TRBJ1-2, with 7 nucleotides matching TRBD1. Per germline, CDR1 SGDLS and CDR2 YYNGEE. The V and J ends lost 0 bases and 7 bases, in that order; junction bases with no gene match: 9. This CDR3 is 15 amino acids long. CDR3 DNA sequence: TGTGCCAGCAGCGTAGCCCCTCTAAACAGGGGTGGCTACACCTTC. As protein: CASSVAPLNRGGYTF.

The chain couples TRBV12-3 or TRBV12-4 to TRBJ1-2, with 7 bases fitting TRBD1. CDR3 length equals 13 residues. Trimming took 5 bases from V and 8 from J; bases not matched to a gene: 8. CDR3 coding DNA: TGTGCCAGCAGTACGACAGGGAGGAACGGCTACACCTTC. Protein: CASSTTGRNGYTF.

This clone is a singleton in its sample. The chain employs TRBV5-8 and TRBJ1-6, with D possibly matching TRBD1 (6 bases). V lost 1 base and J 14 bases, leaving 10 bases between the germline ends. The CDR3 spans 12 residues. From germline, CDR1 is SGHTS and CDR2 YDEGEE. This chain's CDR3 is CASSLTRTALHF. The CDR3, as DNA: TGTGCCAGCAGCTTGACTAGGACAGCCCTCCACTTT.

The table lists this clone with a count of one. CDR3 in amino acids: CTSSHGPTEGTGSGMNTEAFF. CDR3 sequence (DNA): TGCACCAGCAGCCATGGTCCCACCGAGGGGACAGGGTCCGGTATGAACACTGAAGCTTTCTTT. J is TRBJ1-1 and V is TRBV1; TRBD1 is taken as the D call from the table, unchecked against the DNA. TRBV1 is a recognized pseudogene. The CDR3 has 21 residues.

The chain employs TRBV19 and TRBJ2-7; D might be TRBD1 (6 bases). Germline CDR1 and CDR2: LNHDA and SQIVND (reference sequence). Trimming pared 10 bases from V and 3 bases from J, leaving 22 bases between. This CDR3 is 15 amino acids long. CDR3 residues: CATSQGSGLLYEQYF. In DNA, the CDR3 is TGTGCCACCTCCCAGGGGTCGGGTTTGCTCTACGAGCAGTACTTC.

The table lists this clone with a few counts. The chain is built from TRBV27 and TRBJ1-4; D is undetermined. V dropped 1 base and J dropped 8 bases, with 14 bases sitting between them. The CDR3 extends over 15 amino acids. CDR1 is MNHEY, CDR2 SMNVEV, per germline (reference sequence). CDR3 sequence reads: CASSLLSTGREKLFF. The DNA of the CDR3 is TGTGCCAGCAGTTTATTATCAACGGGAAGGGAAAAACTGTTTTTT.

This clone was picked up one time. CDR3 DNA: TGTGCCAGCAGCCAGGGGAAGACCGGGACAGGTGCCAATCAGCCCCAGCATTTT. Translating gives CASSQGKTGTGANQPQHF. The chain employs TRBV4-2 and TRBJ1-5, with 8 bases identical to TRBD1. The ends lost 3 bases at V and 3 bases at J; junction bases unmatched: 13. The CDR3 runs to 18 residues. CDR1 LGHNA and CDR2 YNFKEQ come from the germline V gene.